These 19 T cell receptor beta chains share one sample of origin, sequenced in a study of blood T cells in healthy people across ages. With a J-beta primer mix and a sample-barcoded 5' primer, a second PCR ran 7 to 11 cycles. TCRdb reprocessed the 5' RACE reads via MiXCR and lists one record per CDR3 protein. The data hold 630,000 or so distinct CDR3 sequences, with roughly 32% observed a single time. Sequenced material: blood. The receptors originated from a woman older than 75 in good health.

In its sample, this clonotype was seen once. The chain employs TRBV7-3 and TRBJ2-5; unclear D gene. Germline assignment: CDR1 SGHTA and CDR2 FQGTGA. The CDR3 has 13 amino acids. Trimming took 3 bases from V and 3 from J, leaving 8 bases between them. The CDR3 loop is CASSLRYKETQYF. CDR3 sequence (DNA): TGTGCCAGCAGCTTGCGCTATAAAGAGACCCAGTACTTC.

The chain uses TRBV6-2 or TRBV6-3 and TRBJ2-1, with D maybe TRBD1 (5 bases). The V and J ends lost 6 bases and 15 bases respectively, with 24 bases between them. Germline assignment: CDR1 MNHEY and CDR2 SVGEGT. This CDR3 comprises 14 residues. CDR3 nucleotide sequence: TGTGCCAGCAGCTCGACGCAGGGTCTTCCTACGCGGTTCTTC. It encodes CASSSTQGLPTRFF.

The rearrangement links TRBV9 to TRBJ2-1, with 14 bases identical to TRBD2. After removal of 4 bases from V and 3 bases from J, the junction contained 12 bases not matched to a gene. Per the germline V gene, CDR1 is SGDLS and CDR2 is YYNGEE. CDR3 size: 19 residues. The CDR3 is CASSRGLAGADFIYNEQFF. CDR3 bases: TGTGCCAGCAGCCGGGGACTAGCGGGGGCCGACTTCATCTACAATGAGCAGTTCTTC. The full variable domain, rest sourced from reference TRBV9 and TRBJ2-1, is DSGVTQTPKHLITATGQRVTLRCSPRSGDLSVYWYQQSLDQGLQFLIQYYNGEERAKGNILERFSAQQFPDLHSELNLSSLELGDSALYFCASSRGLAGADFIYNEQFFGPGTRLTVL.

Comments on this clonotype: A much more abundant neighbour one base away suggests this may be a read error. The V and J genes are TRBV20-1 and TRBJ2-1, with D unresolved. In germline, CDR1 is DFQATT, CDR2 SNEGSKA (reference sequence). CDR3 length: 13 amino acids. As DNA, the CDR3 is TGCAGTGCTAGTTGGGCCTCCTACAAGGAGCAGTTCTTC. This translates into CSASWASYKEQFF.

This clonotype was counted between two and nine times. This rearrangement joins TRBV30 to TRBJ2-5, with D possibly TRBD1 on 5 matching bases. This CDR3 is 14 amino acids long. Trimming left V 1 base short and J 4 bases short, with 13 bases between. Germline V gives CDR1 GTSNPN, CDR2 SVGIG (reference sequence). CDR3 amino acids: CAWSAGYGAETQYF. DNA of the CDR3: TGTGCCTGGAGTGCTGGGTATGGGGCAGAGACCCAGTACTTC.

This clonotype has at least ten counts. The gene calls are TRBV6-6 and TRBJ2-1; D may be TRBD2 (5 bases). With 6 bases removed from V and 4 bases from J, the gap between germline ends came to 10 bases. CDR3 size: 13 residues. CDR1 and CDR2 from the germline V gene are MNHNY and SVGAGI (reference sequence). CDR3 sequence (DNA): TGTGCCAGCAGCCGGACTCGTTACAATGAGCAGTTCTTC. This translates into CASSRTRYNEQFF.

This chain joins TRBV11-2 and TRBJ2-1; a possible D gene is TRBD1 (6 bases). Germline lookup yields CDR1 SGHAT and CDR2 FQNNGV. The germline V and J ends were trimmed by 5 bases and 0 bases, with 11 bases remaining between them. CDR3 length: 15 residues. CDR3 sequence reads: CASSRRQDSYNEQFF. The CDR3 DNA sequence: TGTGCCAGCAGCAGGCGACAGGACTCCTACAATGAGCAGTTCTTC.

This clonotype was detected once. The J gene is TRBJ1-3, the V gene TRBV10-3; 10 nucleotides line up with TRBD1. Per the germline V gene, CDR1 is ENHRY and CDR2 is SYGVKD. The CDR3 totals 15 residues. V shed 6 bases and J 1 base; nucleotides not matched to a gene: 3. DNA for the CDR3: TGTGCCATCAGAGACAGGGGGCTTTCTGGAAACACCATATATTTT. Its translation: CAIRDRGLSGNTIYF.

This clonotype appeared many times. The V call is TRBV5-1, the J call TRBJ1-1; no definite D call. V was cut by 0 bases and J by 2 bases, with 2 bases left in between. Germline CDR1 reads SGHRS; CDR2 reads YFSETQ. The CDR3 totals 12 residues. CDR3 in DNA: TGCGCCAGCAGCTTGGCAAACACTGAAGCTTTCTTT. Residues: CASSLANTEAFF.

Only a few counts were recorded for this clonotype. The chain is built from TRBV20-1 and TRBJ2-5; D tentatively reads TRBD1 or TRBD2 (5 bases each). Per germline, CDR1 DFQATT and CDR2 SNEGSKA (reference sequence). The V end lost 6 bases, the J end lost 4 bases, and 18 bases lay between the germline ends. This CDR3 region has 14 residues. DNA for the CDR3: TGCAGTGCGCCATGGGGACCGACCCGAGAGACCCAGTACTTC. This sequence encodes CSAPWGPTRETQYF.

This clonotype was counted at least ten times. The chain is built from TRBV3-1 and TRBJ2-7; the D gene is possibly TRBD1 (6 bases). The CDR3 length is 14 residues. The germline CDR1 and CDR2 sequences are LGHDT and YNNKEL (reference sequence). Trimming removed 6 bases from V and 6 bases from J, with 18 bases in between. CDR3 coding DNA: TGTGCCAGCAGTCCAAGTATCAAGACAGGCGAGCAGTACTTC. Its translation is CASSPSIKTGEQYF.

The chain has TRBV5-1 and TRBJ1-3; D gene unclear. This CDR3 has 17 amino acids. Trimming took off 7 bases at V and 0 bases at J, with 20 bases between the two ends. CDR1 SGHRS and CDR2 YFSETQ come from the germline V gene. The CDR3 DNA is TGCGCCAGCTCGGCACTTGGCAGTACGAGCTCTGGAAACACCATATATTTT. It translates to CASSALGSTSSGNTIYF.

This clonotype was counted a few times. The chain combines TRBV7-3 with TRBJ2-1; 12 bases match TRBD1. Losses at the gene ends were 8 bases for V and 12 bases for J; bases not matched to a gene: 17. Germline loops: CDR1 SGHTA, CDR2 FQGTGA. The CDR3 runs to 16 residues. The CDR3 DNA reads TGTGCCAGCGGCCTCGGGGGACAGGGGGCCCTACAAAGGCAGTTCTTC. Translating it yields CASGLGGQGALQRQFF.

Here the CDR3 reads CATSDLGRRKETQYF. CDR3 coding DNA: TGTGCCACCAGTGATTTGGGACGGCGTAAAGAGACCCAGTACTTC. The chain links TRBV24-1 to TRBJ2-5, with D unresolved. Trimming took 0 bases from V and 3 from J, leaving 10 bases between them. CDR3 size: 15 residues. Germline lookup yields CDR1 KGHDR and CDR2 SFDVKD.

The sample holds many counts of this clonotype. The rearrangement joins TRBV7-8 to TRBJ1-6, with a tentative D call TRBD1 (6 bases). The germline gives CDR1 SGHVS, CDR2 FQNEAQ. V was trimmed by 6 bases and J by 7 bases, leaving 13 bases between them. The CDR3 spans 14 residues. The CDR3 DNA reads TGTGCCAGCAGACTTTTGAGGGGGAATTCACCCCTCCACTTT. This codes for CASRLLRGNSPLHF.

This sequence joins TRBV12-3 or TRBV12-4 and TRBJ2-7; D is ambiguous. Trimming took 4 bases from V and 0 from J, leaving 7 bases between them. There are 13 residues in the CDR3. The DNA for the CDR3 is TGTGCCAGCAGTTGGCGGAACTCCTACGAGCAGTACTTC. Residues: CASSWRNSYEQYF.

This clonotype was picked up many times. The V call is TRBV5-1, the J call TRBJ2-7; 7 bases agree with TRBD1. Germline loops: CDR1 SGHRS, CDR2 YFSETQ. Unmatched junction bases numbered 12, after V lost 4 bases and J lost 5 bases. This CDR3 is 15 amino acids long. The CDR3 coding sequence is TGCGCCAGCAGCCCAGAGGGGGCTAGGATCAACGAGCAGTACTTC. This codes for CASSPEGARINEQYF.

The chain links TRBV29-1 to TRBJ2-1; D possibly corresponds to TRBD1 (6 bases). The CDR3 spans 17 residues. CDR1 SQVTM and CDR2 ANQGSEA come from the germline V gene. V lost 5 bases and J 10 bases, leaving 30 bases between the germline ends. As DNA, the CDR3 is TGCAGCGTTTCGGGATGGGGGCAGGAACAAGTCCGTTACGAGCAGTTCTTC. This translates into CSVSGWGQEQVRYEQFF.

This clonotype showed up just a few times. Just one base apart from a much larger clone, this may be a read error. The rearrangement uses TRBV7-3 and TRBJ2-5; TRBD1 is a possible D gene (5 bases). The CDR3 runs to 15 residues. V was shortened by 2 bases and J by 11 bases, with 21 bases between the two germline ends. Per the germline V gene, CDR1 is SGHTA and CDR2 is FQGTGA. CDR3 DNA: TGTGCCAGCAGCTTACAGGGTGGTGCCTACAATGAGCAGTACTTC. This codes for CASSLQGGAYNEQYF.